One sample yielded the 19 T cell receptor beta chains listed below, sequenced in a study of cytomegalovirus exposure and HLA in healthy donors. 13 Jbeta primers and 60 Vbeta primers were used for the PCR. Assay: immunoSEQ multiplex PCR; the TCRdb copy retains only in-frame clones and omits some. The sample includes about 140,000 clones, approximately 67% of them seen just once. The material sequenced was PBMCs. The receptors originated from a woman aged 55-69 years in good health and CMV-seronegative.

CDR3 sequence reads: CASSIGRGARTDTQYF. The CDR3 DNA reads as TGTGCCAGTAGTATAGGACGGGGGGCCCGCACAGATACGCAGTATTTT. The rearrangement links TRBV19 to TRBJ2-3; TRBD2 is a possible D gene (7 bases). Deletions cut 1 base from V and 1 base from J, with 12 bases between. Germline loops: CDR1 LNHDA, CDR2 SQIVND (reference sequence). This CDR3 is built from 16 residues.

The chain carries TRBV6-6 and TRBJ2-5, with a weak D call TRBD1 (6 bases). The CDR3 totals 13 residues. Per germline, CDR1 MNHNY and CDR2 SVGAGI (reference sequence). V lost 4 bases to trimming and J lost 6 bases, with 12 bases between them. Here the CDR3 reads CASSSDQGKTQYF. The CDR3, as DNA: TGTGCCAGCAGTTCGGACCAGGGGAAGACCCAGTACTTC.

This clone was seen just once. For the CDR3, the DNA is TGTGCCAGCAGCTTTGGTGAGGGGGAGCTGTTTTTT. Translated, it gives CASSFGEGELFF. The chain recombines TRBV7-2 with TRBJ2-2; D not certain. The CDR3 sequence is 12 residues long. Trimming removed 3 bases at V and 8 bases at J, with 7 bases between. The germline CDR1 and CDR2 sequences are SGHTA and FQGNSA.

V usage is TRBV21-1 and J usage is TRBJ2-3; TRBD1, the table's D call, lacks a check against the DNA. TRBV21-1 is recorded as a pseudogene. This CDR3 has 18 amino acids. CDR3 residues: CASSKVPWTGASTDTQYF. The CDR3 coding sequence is TGTGCCAGCAGCAAAGTTCCATGGACAGGGGCTAGCACAGATACGCAGTATTTT.

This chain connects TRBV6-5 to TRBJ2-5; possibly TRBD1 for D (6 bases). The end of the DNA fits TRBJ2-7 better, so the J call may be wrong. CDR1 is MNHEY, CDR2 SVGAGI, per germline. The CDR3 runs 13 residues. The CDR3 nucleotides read TGTGCCAGCACGAAGGCACAGGGCTACGAGCAGTACTTC. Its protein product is CASTKAQGYEQYF.

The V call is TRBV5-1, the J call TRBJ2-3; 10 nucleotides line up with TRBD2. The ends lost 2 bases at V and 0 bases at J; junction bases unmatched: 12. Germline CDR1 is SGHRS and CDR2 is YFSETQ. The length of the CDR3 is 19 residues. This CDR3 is CASSFVSGGTFSSTDTQYF. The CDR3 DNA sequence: TGCGCCAGCAGCTTCGTTAGCGGGGGGACTTTTTCTAGCACAGATACGCAGTATTTT.

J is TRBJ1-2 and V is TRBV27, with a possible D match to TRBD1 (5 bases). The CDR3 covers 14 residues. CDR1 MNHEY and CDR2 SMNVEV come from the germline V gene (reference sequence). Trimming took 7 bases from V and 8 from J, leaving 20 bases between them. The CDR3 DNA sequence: TGTGCCAGCACCGATCGGAGACAGTTACGCGGCTACACCTTC. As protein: CASTDRRQLRGYTF.

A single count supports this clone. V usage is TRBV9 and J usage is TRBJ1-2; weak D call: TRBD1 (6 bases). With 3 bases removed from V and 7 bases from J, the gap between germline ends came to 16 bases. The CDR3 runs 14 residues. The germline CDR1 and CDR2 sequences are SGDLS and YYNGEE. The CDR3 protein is CASSAAGAVGGYTF. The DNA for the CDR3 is TGTGCCAGCAGCGCCGCAGGGGCCGTCGGTGGCTACACCTTC.

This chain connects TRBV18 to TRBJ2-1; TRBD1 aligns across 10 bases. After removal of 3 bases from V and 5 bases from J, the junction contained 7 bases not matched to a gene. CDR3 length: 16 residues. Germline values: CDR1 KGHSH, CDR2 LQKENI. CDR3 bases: TGTGCCAGCTCACCTAAGACAGGGGGCGGCCACAATGAGCAGTTCTTC. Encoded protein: CASSPKTGGGHNEQFF.

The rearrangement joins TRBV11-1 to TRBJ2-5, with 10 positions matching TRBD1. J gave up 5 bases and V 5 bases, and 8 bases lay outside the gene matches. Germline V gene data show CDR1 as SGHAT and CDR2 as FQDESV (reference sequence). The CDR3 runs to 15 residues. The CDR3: CASSVGQGGQETQYF. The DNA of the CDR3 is TGTGCCAGCAGCGTAGGACAGGGGGGACAGGAGACCCAGTACTTC.

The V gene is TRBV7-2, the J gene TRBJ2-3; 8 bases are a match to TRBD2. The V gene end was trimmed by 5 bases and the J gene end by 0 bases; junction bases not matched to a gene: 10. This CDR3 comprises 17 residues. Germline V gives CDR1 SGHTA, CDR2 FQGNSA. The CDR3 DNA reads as TGTGCCAGCAGCCGGTCCAGCGGGGGCTCTAGCACAGATACGCAGTATTTT. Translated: CASSRSSGGSSTDTQYF. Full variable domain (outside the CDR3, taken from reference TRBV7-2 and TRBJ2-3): GAGVSQSPSNKVTEKGKDVELRCDPISGHTALYWYRQSLGQGLEFLIYFQGNSAPDKSGLPSDRFSAERTGGSVSTLTIQRTQQEDSAVYLCASSRSSGGSSTDTQYFGPGTRLTVL.

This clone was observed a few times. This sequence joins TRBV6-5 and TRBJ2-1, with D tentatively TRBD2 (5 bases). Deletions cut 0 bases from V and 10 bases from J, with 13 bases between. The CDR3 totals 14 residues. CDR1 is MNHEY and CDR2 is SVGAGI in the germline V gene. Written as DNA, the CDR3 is TGTGCCAGCAGTTACTCGAGGTCAGGAGGAGAGCAGTTCTTC. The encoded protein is CASSYSRSGGEQFF.

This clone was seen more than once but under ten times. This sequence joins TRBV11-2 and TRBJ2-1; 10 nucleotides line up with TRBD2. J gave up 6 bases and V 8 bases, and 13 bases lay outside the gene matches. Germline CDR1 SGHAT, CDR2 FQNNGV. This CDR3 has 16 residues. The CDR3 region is CASHEAGLAGVNEQFF. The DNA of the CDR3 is TGTGCCAGCCATGAGGCAGGGCTAGCGGGAGTCAATGAGCAGTTCTTC.

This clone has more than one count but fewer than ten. CDR3 amino acids: CASSLASGTDTQYF. Written as DNA, the CDR3 is TGTGCCAGCAGCTTAGCCTCGGGCACAGATACGCAGTATTTT. This chain links TRBV7-9 with TRBJ2-3; D uncertain. Trimming shortened V by 0 bases and J by 1 base, and 5 bases separated the two germline ends. CDR1 and CDR2 from the germline V gene are SEHNR and FQNEAQ (reference sequence). There are 14 residues in the CDR3.

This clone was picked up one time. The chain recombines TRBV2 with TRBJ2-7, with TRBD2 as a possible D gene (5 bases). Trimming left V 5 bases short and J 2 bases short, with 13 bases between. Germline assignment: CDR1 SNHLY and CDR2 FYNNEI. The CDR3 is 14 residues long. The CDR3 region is CASSPTTATYEQYF. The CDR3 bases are TGTGCCAGCAGTCCGACTACTGCGACCTACGAGCAGTACTTC. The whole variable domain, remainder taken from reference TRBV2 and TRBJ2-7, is EPEVTQTPSHQVTQMGQEVILRCVPISNHLYFYWYRQILGQKVEFLVSFYNNEISEKSEIFDDQFSVERPDGSNFTLKIRSTKLEDSAMYFCASSPTTATYEQYFGPGTRLTVT.

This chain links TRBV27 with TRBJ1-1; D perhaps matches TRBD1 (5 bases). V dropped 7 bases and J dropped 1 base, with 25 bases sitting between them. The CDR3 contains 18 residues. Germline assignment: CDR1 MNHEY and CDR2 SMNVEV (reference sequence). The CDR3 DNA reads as TGTGCCAGCACCAACCTTTTTACAGGCGATGAAGAGAACACTGAAGCTTTCTTT. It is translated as CASTNLFTGDEENTEAFF.

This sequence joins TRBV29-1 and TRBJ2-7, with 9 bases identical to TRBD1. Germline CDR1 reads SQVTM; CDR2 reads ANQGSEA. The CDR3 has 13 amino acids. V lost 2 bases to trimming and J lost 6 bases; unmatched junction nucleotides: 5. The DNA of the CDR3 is TGCAGCGTTGAACCGAACAGGGGGCGCGAGCAGTACTTC. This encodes CSVEPNRGREQYF.

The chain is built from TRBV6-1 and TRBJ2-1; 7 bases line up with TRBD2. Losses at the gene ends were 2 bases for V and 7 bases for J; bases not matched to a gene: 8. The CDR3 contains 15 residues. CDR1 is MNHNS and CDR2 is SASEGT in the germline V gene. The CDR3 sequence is CASSESGGSQNEQFF. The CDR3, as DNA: TGTGCCAGCAGTGAAAGCGGCGGGAGTCAAAATGAGCAGTTCTTC.

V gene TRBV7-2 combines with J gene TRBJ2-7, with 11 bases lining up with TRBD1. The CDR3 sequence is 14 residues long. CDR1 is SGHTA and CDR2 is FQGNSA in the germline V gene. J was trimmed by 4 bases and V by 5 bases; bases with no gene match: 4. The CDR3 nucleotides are TGTGCCAGCAGCCCCGGGACAGGGGGGTACGAGCAGTACTTC. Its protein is CASSPGTGGYEQYF.